A single sample gave rise to the 10 T cell receptor beta chains below, sequenced in a study of cytomegalovirus exposure and HLA in healthy donors (TCRdb year 2017). Library creation used the immunoSEQ multiplex PCR assay. The multiplex PCR relied on a mix of 60 forward primers for TCR Vbeta segments and 13 reverse primers for TCR Jbeta segments. TCRdb stores this immuneACCESS table with in-frame sequences only. Part of the clones is absent; in the studies checked, under half of the shortfall reflects unresolved V genes, and no reason is known for the rest. The sample profile shows fewer than 120,000 clones; approximately 83% of them were found once. About 1.8% of the sample goes to the ten largest clones. The specimen sequenced was PBMCs. These receptors were collected from a man between 35 and 55 years old in good health and CMV-seronegative.

The genes are TRBV28 and TRBJ2-2, with 8 bases identical to TRBD1. CDR3 size: 15 residues. Germline V gene sequence: CDR1 MDHEN, CDR2 SYDVKM. J was trimmed by 6 bases and V by 2 bases; bases with no gene match: 5. The CDR3 here is CASSLPSGQAGELFF. CDR3 bases: TGTGCCAGCAGTTTACCTTCGGGACAGGCCGGGGAGCTGTTTTTT.

The chain uses TRBV4-2 and TRBJ2-7; 12 nucleotides agree with TRBD2. The V gene end was trimmed by 1 base and the J gene end by 1 base; junction bases not matched to a gene: 8. CDR3 length: 18 residues. Germline V gene data show CDR1 as LGHNA and CDR2 as YNFKEQ. CDR3 nucleotide sequence: TGTGCCAGCAGCCAAGGACCGAGACTAGCGGGGGAATCCTACGAGCAGTACTTC. Protein sequence: CASSQGPRLAGESYEQYF.

The chain couples TRBV5-4 to TRBJ2-7, with TRBD1 matching over 10 bases. Per the germline V gene, CDR1 is SGHNT and CDR2 is YYREEE (reference sequence). V lost 4 bases and J lost 3; bases outside the gene matches: 7. The CDR3 is 15 amino acids. The CDR3 spells CASSQDRGNFYEQYF. The CDR3 DNA follows: TGTGCCAGCAGCCAGGACAGGGGGAACTTCTACGAGCAGTACTTC.

This clone was seen a handful of times. This chain joins TRBV10-3 and TRBJ2-7; 10 positions agree with TRBD1. The V and J ends lost 8 bases and 7 bases, in that order; junction bases with no gene match: 11. CDR3 size: 14 residues. Germline assignment: CDR1 ENHRY and CDR2 SYGVKD. The CDR3 protein is CAIAKTGTGVEQYF. The CDR3 DNA reads TGTGCCATCGCTAAAACCGGGACAGGGGTTGAGCAGTACTTC.

The CDR3, as DNA: TGTGCCAGCAGTTTATCGACGGGACAGGGGGCGGGAATGAACACTGAAGCTTTCTTT. This sequence encodes CASSLSTGQGAGMNTEAFF. This chain uses TRBV27 with TRBJ1-1, with 12 bases aligning to TRBD1. Germline V gene data show CDR1 as MNHEY and CDR2 as SMNVEV (reference sequence). CDR3 length: 19 amino acids. Germline trimming cut 0 bases from V and 0 bases from J; bases unmatched to any gene: 8.

The rearrangement uses TRBV6-6 and TRBJ1-2, with 7 bases that match TRBD1. CDR1 is MNHNY, CDR2 SVGAGI, per germline (reference sequence). The ends lost 7 bases at V and 8 bases at J; junction bases unmatched: 13. CDR3 size: 14 residues. The chain's CDR3 is CASTESGGQKGYTF. The CDR3, as DNA: TGTGCCAGCACCGAGAGTGGGGGACAGAAGGGCTACACCTTC.

This chain connects TRBV5-5 to TRBJ1-2, with TRBD1 matching over 7 bases. The ends lost 4 bases at V and 3 bases at J; junction bases unmatched: 3. The germline gives CDR1 SGHKS, CDR2 YYEKEE (reference sequence). The CDR3 totals 13 residues. The CDR3 loop is CASSTTGDYGYTF. The CDR3 nucleotides are TGTGCCAGCAGCACCACAGGGGACTATGGCTACACCTTC. Filled out from reference TRBV5-5 and TRBJ1-2, the complete variable domain reads DAGVTQSPTHLIKTRGQQVTLRCSPISGHKSVSWYQQVLGQGPQFIFQYYEKEERGRGNFPDRFSARQFPNYSSELNVNALLLGDSALYLCASSTTGDYGYTFGSGTRLTVV.

This clone showed up just a few times. The rearrangement uses TRBV4-3 and TRBJ2-3; 9 bases are shared with TRBD1. Germline CDR1 is LGHNA and CDR2 is YSLEER. This CDR3 has 17 amino acids. Trimming removed 1 base from V and 3 bases from J; junction bases left unmatched: 8. CDR3 sequence (DNA): TGCGCCAGCAGCCAAGGGGACAGGGTAGTGGGGACAGATACGCAGTATTTT. Its protein product is CASSQGDRVVGTDTQYF.

The CDR3 region is CASPAGVEQFF. CDR3 bases: TGTGCCAGCCCAGCGGGGGTTGAGCAGTTCTTC. This chain links TRBV6-1 with TRBJ2-1; 8 nucleotides agree with TRBD2. Losses at the gene ends were 8 bases for V and 9 bases for J; bases not matched to a gene: 3. CDR3 length equals 11 residues. Germline V gene data show CDR1 as MNHNS and CDR2 as SASEGT.

A single count supports this clone. This sequence joins TRBV2 and TRBJ2-3; 10 bases are a match to TRBD2. Germline lookup yields CDR1 SNHLY and CDR2 FYNNEI. With V trimmed by 6 bases and J by 5 bases, 2 bases remained unmatched. The CDR3 runs to 13 residues. DNA of the CDR3: TGTGCCAGCAGAAGGACTAGCGGAGATACGCAGTATTTT. It yields the protein CASRRTSGDTQYF. Based on the CDR3 plus reference TRBV2 and TRBJ2-3, the full variable domain is EPEVTQTPSHQVTQMGQEVILRCVPISNHLYFYWYRQILGQKVEFLVSFYNNEISEKSEIFDDQFSVERPDGSNFTLKIRSTKLEDSAMYFCASRRTSGDTQYFGPGTRLTVL.